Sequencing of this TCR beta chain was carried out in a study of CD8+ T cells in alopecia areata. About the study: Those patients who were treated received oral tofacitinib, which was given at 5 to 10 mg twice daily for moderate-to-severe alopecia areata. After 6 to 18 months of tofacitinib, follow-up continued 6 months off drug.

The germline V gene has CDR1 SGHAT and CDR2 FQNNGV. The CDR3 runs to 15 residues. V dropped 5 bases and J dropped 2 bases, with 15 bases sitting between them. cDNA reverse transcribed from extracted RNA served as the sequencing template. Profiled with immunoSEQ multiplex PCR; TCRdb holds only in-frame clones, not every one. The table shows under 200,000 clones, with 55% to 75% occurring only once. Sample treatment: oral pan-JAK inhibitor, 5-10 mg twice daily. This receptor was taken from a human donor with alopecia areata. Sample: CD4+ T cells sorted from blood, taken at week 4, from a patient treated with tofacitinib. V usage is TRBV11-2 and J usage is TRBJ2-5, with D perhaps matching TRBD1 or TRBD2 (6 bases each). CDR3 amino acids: CASSPPGARQETQYF. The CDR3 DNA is TGTGCCAGCAGCCCCCCGGGGGCTCGGCAAGAGACCCAGTACTTC. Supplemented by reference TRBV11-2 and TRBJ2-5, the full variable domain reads EAGVAQSPRYKIIEKRQSVAFWCNPISGHATLYWYQQILGQGPKLLIQFQNNGVVDDSQLPKDRFSAERLKGVDSTLKIQPAKLEDSAVYLCASSPPGARQETQYFGPGTRLLVL.